A single sample is the source of the 30 T cell receptor beta chains below, sequenced in a study of blood T cell repertoires in COVID-19. Only in-frame clones appear in the TCRdb table, and some are missing; sequencing was by immunoSEQ multiplex PCR. The sample holds a few hundred thousand clones, around nine tenths seen once. Sample: peripheral blood. These receptors all stem from a man in his fifties with COVID-19, enrolled during active disease.

The rearrangement uses TRBV19 and TRBJ2-1, with TRBD2 identical over 9 bases. CDR3 length equals 16 residues. Germline CDR1 and CDR2: LNHDA and SQIVND (reference sequence). V gave up 2 bases and J gave up 10 bases; unmatched junction bases: 12. Written as DNA, the CDR3 is TGTGCCAGTAGTATAAGTACGGCGGGGGGGCGGGCGGAGCAGTTCTTC. Amino acids: CASSISTAGGRAEQFF.

CDR3 residues: CASSIFPSVGELFF. DNA of the CDR3: TGTGCCAGTAGTATATTCCCCTCGGTCGGGGAGCTGTTTTTT. This chain links TRBV19 with TRBJ2-2; D unresolved. The CDR3 is 14 amino acids. V was clipped by 2 bases and J by 7 bases, with 11 bases between them. The germline V gene encodes CDR1 LNHDA and CDR2 SQIVND (reference sequence).

The V call is TRBV4-3, the J call TRBJ1-4, with 8 bases that match TRBD1. Germline loops: CDR1 LGHNA, CDR2 YSLEER. The junction had 17 bases not matched to a gene; V was cut back by 0 bases and J by 5 bases. The CDR3 totals 20 residues. CDR3 sequence: CASSQDLGQVHLSRNEKLFF. The CDR3 region has the DNA TGCGCCAGCAGCCAAGATCTGGGACAGGTTCATCTTAGTCGGAATGAAAAACTGTTTTTT.

The chain carries TRBV5-4 and TRBJ2-1, with D uncertain. V lost 2 bases and J lost 8, with 14 bases in between. CDR3 size: 14 residues. Per germline, CDR1 SGHNT and CDR2 YYREEE (reference sequence). DNA of the CDR3: TGTGCCAGCAGCTTAGTTCGGAACCGGGATGAGCAGTTCTTC. Translated: CASSLVRNRDEQFF.

This sequence joins TRBV5-1 and TRBJ2-7, with D unclear. Germline V gives CDR1 SGHRS, CDR2 YFSETQ. This CDR3 region has 13 residues. V was pared by 0 bases and J by 6 bases, with 10 bases between. CDR3 sequence reads: CASSLAGYGEQYF. The CDR3 bases are TGCGCCAGCAGCTTGGCCGGGTATGGCGAGCAGTACTTC.

The V gene is TRBV6-6, the J gene TRBJ1-5, with 7 bases that match TRBD1. V lost 6 bases and J lost 4; bases outside the gene matches: 6. The CDR3 loop spans 14 amino acids. Germline CDR1 is MNHNY and CDR2 is SVGAGI (reference sequence). For the CDR3, the DNA is TGTGCCAGCAGCCGACAGGGCTCAAATCAGCCCCAGCATTTT. Translated, it gives CASSRQGSNQPQHF.

The chain couples TRBV6-5 to TRBJ1-1; a possible D gene is TRBD1 (6 bases). Per germline, CDR1 MNHEY and CDR2 SVGAGI. V lost 2 bases to trimming and J lost 1 base, with 11 bases between them. The CDR3 loop spans 15 amino acids. CDR3 sequence (DNA): TGTGCCAGCAGTTACAGGGGGTCCAAGAACACTGAAGCTTTCTTT. It codes for CASSYRGSKNTEAFF.

The CDR3 DNA follows: TGTGCCAGCGCGACACGATGGGGGGACTATGGCTACACCTTC. Translated: CASATRWGDYGYTF. The V and J genes are TRBV2 and TRBJ1-2, with D possibly TRBD1 on 5 matching bases. V lost 8 bases and J 3 bases, leaving 16 bases between the germline ends. The germline CDR1 and CDR2 sequences are SNHLY and FYNNEI. This CDR3 contains 14 residues.

The DNA of the CDR3 is TGTGCCACCAGGCCAGGACAGGACACCGGGGAGCTGTTTTTT. It encodes CATRPGQDTGELFF. V usage is TRBV24-1 and J usage is TRBJ2-2; 7 bases align to TRBD1. The CDR3 consists of 14 residues. Germline CDR1 and CDR2: KGHDR and SFDVKD. The ends lost 7 bases at V and 3 bases at J; junction bases unmatched: 4.

The sample holds a few counts of this clone. The J gene is TRBJ1-2, the V gene TRBV3-1 (or the pseudogene TRBV3-2), with unresolved D. The CDR3 is 14 residues long. CDR1 is LGHDT, CDR2 YNNKEL, per germline (reference sequence). The V gene lost 0 bases and the J gene lost 4 bases, with 9 bases spanning the gap. Written as DNA, the CDR3 is TGTGCCAGCAGCCAAGATTCGAGAGGCTATGGCTACACCTTC. Translating it yields CASSQDSRGYGYTF.

This clone was counted a single time. Other DNA variants within this sample encode the same CDR3. J is TRBJ1-2 and V is TRBV18, with 10 nucleotides matching TRBD1. Trimming at V came to 2 bases and at J to 3 bases, leaving 0 bases not matched to a gene. The CDR3 runs to 14 residues. CDR1 and CDR2 from the germline V gene are KGHSH and LQKENI. The CDR3 sequence: CASSPGQGDYGYTF. The DNA for the CDR3 is TGTGCCAGCTCACCAGGACAGGGGGACTATGGCTACACCTTC. Full variable domain (rest looked up from reference TRBV18 and TRBJ1-2): NAGVMQNPRHLVRRRGQEARLRCSPMKGHSHVYWYRQLPEEGLKFMVYLQKENIIDESGMPKERFSAEFPKEGPSILRIQQVVRGDSAAYFCASSPGQGDYGYTFGSGTRLTVV.

This clone was observed a single time. The chain recombines TRBV7-6 with TRBJ2-3, with D unresolved. Looked up from germline, CDR1 is SGHVS and CDR2 is FNYEAQ. The V end lost 5 bases, the J end lost 4 bases, and 16 bases lay between the germline ends. The CDR3 length is 15 residues. CDR3 protein: CASSPKVLAADTQYF. In nucleotides, the CDR3 is TGTGCCAGCAGCCCCAAGGTCTTAGCAGCAGATACGCAGTATTTT.

This chain joins TRBV28 and TRBJ1-2; D uncertain. The germline CDR1 and CDR2 sequences are MDHEN and SYDVKM. This CDR3 is 15 amino acids long. V lost 4 bases to trimming and J lost 3 bases, with 15 bases between them. The CDR3 is CASSSGSGNDYGYTF. CDR3 DNA sequence: TGTGCCAGCAGTTCGGGGTCGGGAAACGACTATGGCTACACCTTC.

The chain uses TRBV4-1 and TRBJ2-2, with 11 bases lining up with TRBD2. CDR3 length equals 15 residues. Looked up from germline, CDR1 is MGHRA and CDR2 is YSYEKL. J lost 7 bases, V lost 1 base, and 2 bases had no gene match. The CDR3 bases are TGCGCCAGCAGCCAAGTAGCGGGAGGGAACGGGGAGCTGTTTTTT. It encodes CASSQVAGGNGELFF.

The genes are TRBV6-5 and TRBJ1-1; TRBD1 might be the D (6 bases). V was pared by 0 bases and J by 5 bases, with 16 bases between. Germline V gene data show CDR1 as MNHEY and CDR2 as SVGAGI. The CDR3 totals 16 residues. The CDR3 is CASSYSKLQGRTEAFF. Written as DNA, the CDR3 is TGTGCCAGCAGTTACTCGAAACTTCAGGGGAGAACTGAAGCTTTCTTT.

J is TRBJ1-1 and V is TRBV5-1; TRBD1 agrees at 7 bases. CDR1 is SGHRS, CDR2 YFSETQ, per germline. V dropped 3 bases and J dropped 6; count of bases not matched to a gene: 5. The CDR3 has 13 amino acids. The CDR3, as DNA: TGCGCCAGCAGCTCGCAGGGGGAGGCTGAAGCTTTCTTT. Protein: CASSSQGEAEAFF. Based on the CDR3 plus reference TRBV5-1 and TRBJ1-1, the full variable domain is KAGVTQTPRYLIKTRGQQVTLSCSPISGHRSVSWYQQTPGQGLQFLFEYFSETQRNKGNFPGRFSGRQFSNSRSEMNVSTLELGDSALYLCASSSQGEAEAFFGQGTRLTVV.

The chain employs TRBV19 and TRBJ2-2, with unresolved D. The CDR3 has 16 residues. The germline gives CDR1 LNHDA, CDR2 SQIVND (reference sequence). V was cut by 0 bases and J by 4 bases, with 12 bases left in between. CDR3 sequence (DNA): TGTGCCAGTAGTATAGATCCGAGCCGTCCCACCGGGGAGCTGTTTTTT. Encoded protein: CASSIDPSRPTGELFF.

V and J are TRBV7-2 and TRBJ1-5; 9 positions match TRBD1. The CDR3 sequence is 15 residues long. The ends lost 5 bases at V and 4 bases at J; junction bases unmatched: 6. The germline V gene has CDR1 SGHTA and CDR2 FQGNSA. The CDR3 region has the DNA TGTGCCAGCAGCCCGGACAGGGGAGGGAATCAGCCCCAGCATTTT. This codes for CASSPDRGGNQPQHF.

The CDR3 is CASSELAGGPYNEQFF. The CDR3 nucleotides are TGCGCCAGCAGCGAACTAGCGGGAGGCCCTTACAATGAGCAGTTCTTC. V gene TRBV5-1 combines with J gene TRBJ2-1; 12 bases are shared with TRBD2. CDR1 is SGHRS, CDR2 YFSETQ, per germline. CDR3 length equals 16 residues. The trim removed 4 bases at V and 4 bases at J, leaving 6 bases unmatched.

J is TRBJ2-3 and V is TRBV5-5; 8 nucleotides line up with TRBD1. This CDR3 has 16 amino acids. Per the germline V gene, CDR1 is SGHKS and CDR2 is YYEKEE (reference sequence). J was trimmed by 2 bases and V by 6 bases; bases with no gene match: 11. CDR3 loop: CASISNRGLATDTQYF. CDR3 sequence (DNA): TGTGCCAGCATCTCAAACAGGGGGTTGGCCACAGATACGCAGTATTTT. The full variable domain, completed using reference TRBV5-5 and TRBJ2-3, is DAGVTQSPTHLIKTRGQQVTLRCSPISGHKSVSWYQQVLGQGPQFIFQYYEKEERGRGNFPDRFSARQFPNYSSELNVNALLLGDSALYLCASISNRGLATDTQYFGPGTRLTVL.

V usage is TRBV6-1 and J usage is TRBJ2-2; TRBD2 agrees at 10 bases. Per germline, CDR1 MNHNS and CDR2 SASEGT. Germline trimming cut 1 base from V and 2 bases from J; bases unmatched to any gene: 7. The CDR3 spans 18 residues. The CDR3 bases are TGTGCCAGCAGTGAAGTTCTAGCGGGGGCCAGTAACACCGGGGAGCTGTTTTTT. Protein product: CASSEVLAGASNTGELFF.

The V and J genes are TRBV9 and TRBJ2-2; possibly TRBD1 for D (6 bases). V lost 3 bases, J lost 0 bases, and 9 bases lay in between. Germline V gene data show CDR1 as SGDLS and CDR2 as YYNGEE. This CDR3 contains 15 residues. The CDR3 reads CASSEGHTNTGELFF. The CDR3 nucleotides read TGTGCCAGCAGCGAGGGACATACGAACACCGGGGAGCTGTTTTTT.

CDR3 nucleotides: TGCAGCGTCGGGGGGCAGGGCCAGGGAACTGAAGCTTTCTTT. It codes for CSVGGQGQGTEAFF. This rearrangement joins TRBV29-1 to TRBJ1-1; weak D call: TRBD1 (6 bases). V gave up 6 bases and J gave up 5 bases, with 19 bases separating them. The V gene's germline CDR1 is SQVTM and CDR2 ANQGSEA. The CDR3 is made up of 14 amino acids.

This clone was recorded once. J is TRBJ1-6 and V is TRBV6-2 or TRBV6-3, with TRBD1 matching 8 bases. Per the germline V gene, CDR1 is MNHEY and CDR2 is SVGEGT. V shed 6 bases, J shed 7 bases, and the junction held 8 bases outside the gene matches. This CDR3 comprises 15 residues. CDR3 loop: CASSPRQGPNSPLHF. CDR3 DNA: TGTGCCAGCAGCCCAAGACAGGGGCCGAATTCACCCCTCCACTTT.

This chain uses TRBV6-5 with TRBJ2-1; 9 bases are shared with TRBD2. With V trimmed by 2 bases and J by 2 bases, 1 base remained unmatched. The CDR3 consists of 15 residues. Germline values: CDR1 MNHEY, CDR2 SVGAGI. This chain's CDR3 is CASSYASGTYNEQFF. Here the CDR3 DNA reads TGTGCCAGCAGTTACGCTAGCGGGACCTACAATGAGCAGTTCTTC.

The genes are TRBV4-1 and TRBJ1-5; TRBD1 matches 7 bases. After removal of 0 bases from V and 3 bases from J, the junction contained 14 bases not matched to a gene. From germline, CDR1 is MGHRA and CDR2 YSYEKL. This CDR3 spans 19 amino acids. CDR3 residues: CASSQDAQSGQAYNQPQHF. The CDR3 bases are TGCGCCAGCAGCCAAGATGCCCAGTCAGGACAGGCGTACAATCAGCCCCAGCATTTT.

This clone was seen a handful of times. The V gene is TRBV12-5, the J gene TRBJ1-4, with unresolved D. V lost 2 bases, J lost 3 bases, and 10 bases lay in between. The CDR3 sequence is 15 residues long. Germline V gene sequence: CDR1 LGHNT, CDR2 FRNRAP. The CDR3 loop is CASGLRGVANEKLFF. CDR3 bases: TGTGCTAGTGGTTTGCGGGGAGTGGCTAATGAAAAACTGTTTTTT.

The chain couples TRBV19 to TRBJ1-1, with D possibly TRBD1 on 5 matching bases. This CDR3 is built from 14 residues. Germline V gene sequence: CDR1 LNHDA, CDR2 SQIVND (reference sequence). Between the trimmed V and J ends, which lost 6 bases and 0 bases, there was a span of 11 bases. The CDR3 here is CASSLGQMNTEAFF. CDR3 DNA sequence: TGTGCCAGTAGCCTGGGGCAGATGAACACTGAAGCTTTCTTT.

Written as DNA, the CDR3 is TGTGCCAGTACCCCCGTGGAGGGGGCCGATCAGCCCCAGCATTTT. It yields the protein CASTPVEGADQPQHF. The J gene is TRBJ1-5, the V gene TRBV19, with 7 bases lining up with TRBD1. Germline values: CDR1 LNHDA, CDR2 SQIVND (reference sequence). The V segment lost 7 bases and the J segment 5 bases; nucleotides outside the gene matches: 11. This CDR3 region has 15 residues.

This rearrangement joins TRBV18 to TRBJ2-7; 8 bases agree with TRBD1. Germline V gives CDR1 KGHSH, CDR2 LQKENI. CDR3 length: 13 amino acids. V shed 3 bases, J shed 5 bases, and the junction held 3 bases outside the gene matches. CDR3: CASSPGTGNEQYF. The CDR3 region has the DNA TGTGCCAGCTCACCCGGGACAGGCAACGAGCAGTACTTC.